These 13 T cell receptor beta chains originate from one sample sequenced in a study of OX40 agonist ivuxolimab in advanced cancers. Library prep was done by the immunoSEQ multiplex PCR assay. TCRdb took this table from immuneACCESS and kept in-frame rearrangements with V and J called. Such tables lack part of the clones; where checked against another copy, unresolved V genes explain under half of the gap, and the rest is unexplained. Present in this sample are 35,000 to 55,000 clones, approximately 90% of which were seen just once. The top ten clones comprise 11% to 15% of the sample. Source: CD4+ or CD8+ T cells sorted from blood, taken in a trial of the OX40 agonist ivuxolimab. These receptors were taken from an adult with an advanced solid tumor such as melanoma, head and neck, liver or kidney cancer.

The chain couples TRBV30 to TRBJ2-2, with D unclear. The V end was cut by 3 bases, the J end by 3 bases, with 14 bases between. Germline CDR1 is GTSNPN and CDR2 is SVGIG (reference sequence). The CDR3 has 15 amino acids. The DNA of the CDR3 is TGTGCCTGGAGGGTGGAGAAAGGGTACACCGGGGAGCTGTTTTTT. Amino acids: CAWRVEKGYTGELFF.

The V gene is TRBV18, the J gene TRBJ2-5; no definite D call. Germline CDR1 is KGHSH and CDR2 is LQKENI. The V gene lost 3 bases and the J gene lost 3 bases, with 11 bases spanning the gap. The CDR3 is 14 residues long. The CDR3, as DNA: TGTGCCAGCTCACCTTCCCGGACGGAAGAGACCCAGTACTTC. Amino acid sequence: CASSPSRTEETQYF.

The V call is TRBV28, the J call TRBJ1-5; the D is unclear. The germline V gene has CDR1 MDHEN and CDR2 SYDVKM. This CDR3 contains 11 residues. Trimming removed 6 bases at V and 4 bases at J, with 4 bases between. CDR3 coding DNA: TGTGCCAGCAGCAAGAATCAGCCCCAGCATTTT. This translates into CASSKNQPQHF.

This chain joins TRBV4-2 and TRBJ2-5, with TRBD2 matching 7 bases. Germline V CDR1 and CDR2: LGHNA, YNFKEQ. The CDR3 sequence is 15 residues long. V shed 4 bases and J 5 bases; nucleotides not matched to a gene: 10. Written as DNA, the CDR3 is TGTGCCAGCAGCCCTCGGACTGGGGGGGATGAGACCCAGTACTTC. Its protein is CASSPRTGGDETQYF.

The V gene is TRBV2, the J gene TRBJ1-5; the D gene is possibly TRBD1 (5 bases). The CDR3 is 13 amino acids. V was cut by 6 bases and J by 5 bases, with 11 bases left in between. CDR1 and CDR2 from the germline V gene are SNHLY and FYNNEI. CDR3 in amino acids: CASRGMGDQPQHF. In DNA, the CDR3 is TGTGCCAGCAGAGGAATGGGGGATCAGCCCCAGCATTTT.

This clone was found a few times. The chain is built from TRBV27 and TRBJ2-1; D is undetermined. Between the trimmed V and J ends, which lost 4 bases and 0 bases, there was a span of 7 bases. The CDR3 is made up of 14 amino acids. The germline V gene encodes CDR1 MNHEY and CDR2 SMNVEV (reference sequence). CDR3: CASSSLVSYNEQFF. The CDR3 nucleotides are TGTGCCAGCAGTTCCCTAGTCTCCTACAATGAGCAGTTCTTC.

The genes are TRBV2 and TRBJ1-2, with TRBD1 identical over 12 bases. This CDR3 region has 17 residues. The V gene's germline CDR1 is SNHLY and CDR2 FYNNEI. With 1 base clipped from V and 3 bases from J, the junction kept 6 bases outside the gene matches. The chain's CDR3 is CASSEDGTGGSYYGYTF. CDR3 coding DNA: TGTGCCAGCAGTGAAGACGGGACAGGGGGCTCATACTATGGCTACACCTTC.

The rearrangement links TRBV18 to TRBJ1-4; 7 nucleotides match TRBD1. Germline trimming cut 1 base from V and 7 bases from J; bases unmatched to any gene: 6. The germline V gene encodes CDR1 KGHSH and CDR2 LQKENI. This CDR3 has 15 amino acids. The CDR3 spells CASSPRAQGSEKLFF. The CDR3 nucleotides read TGTGCCAGCTCACCACGAGCACAGGGGAGTGAAAAACTGTTTTTT. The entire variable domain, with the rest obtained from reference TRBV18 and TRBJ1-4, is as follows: NAGVMQNPRHLVRRRGQEARLRCSPMKGHSHVYWYRQLPEEGLKFMVYLQKENIIDESGMPKERFSAEFPKEGPSILRIQQVVRGDSAAYFCASSPRAQGSEKLFFGSGTQLSVL.

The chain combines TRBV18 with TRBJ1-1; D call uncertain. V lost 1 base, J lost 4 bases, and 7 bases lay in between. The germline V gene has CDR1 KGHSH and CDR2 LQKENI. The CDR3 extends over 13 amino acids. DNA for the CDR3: TGTGCCAGCTCACCACAGCAGAGCACTGAAGCTTTCTTT. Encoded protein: CASSPQQSTEAFF.

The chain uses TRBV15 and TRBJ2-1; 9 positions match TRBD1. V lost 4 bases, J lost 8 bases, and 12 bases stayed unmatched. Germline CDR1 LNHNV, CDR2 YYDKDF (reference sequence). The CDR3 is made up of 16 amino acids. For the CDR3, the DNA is TGTGCCACCAGCAAATCTACCGGGACAGGGTTCGATGAGCAGTTCTTC. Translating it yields CATSKSTGTGFDEQFF.

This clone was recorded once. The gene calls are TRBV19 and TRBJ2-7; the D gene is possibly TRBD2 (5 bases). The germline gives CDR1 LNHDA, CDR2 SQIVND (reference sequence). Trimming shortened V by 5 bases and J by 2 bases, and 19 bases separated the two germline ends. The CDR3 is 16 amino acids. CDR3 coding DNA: TGTGCCAGTAGTCGTCAGATGCGGGCACGAACCTACGAGCAGTACTTC. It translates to CASSRQMRARTYEQYF.

Here the CDR3 DNA reads TGTGCCAGTAGTATAGCGGGAGAGACCTACGAGCAGTACTTC. Translating it yields CASSIAGETYEQYF. V usage is TRBV19 and J usage is TRBJ2-7; maybe TRBD2 (6 bases). Per germline, CDR1 LNHDA and CDR2 SQIVND (reference sequence). Between the trimmed V and J ends, which lost 1 base and 2 bases, there was a span of 9 bases. This CDR3 comprises 14 residues.

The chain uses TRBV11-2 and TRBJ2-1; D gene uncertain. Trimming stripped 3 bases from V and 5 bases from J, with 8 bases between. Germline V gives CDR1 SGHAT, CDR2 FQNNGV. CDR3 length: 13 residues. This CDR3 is CASSFSRNNEQFF. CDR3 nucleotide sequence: TGTGCCAGCAGCTTCAGTAGGAACAATGAGCAGTTCTTC.